This TCR beta chain was identified during a study of cytomegalovirus exposure and HLA in healthy donors. The germline gives CDR1 KGHSH, CDR2 LQKENI. This CDR3 comprises 14 residues. V gave up 4 bases and J gave up 0 bases, with 8 bases separating them. This clone was seen just once. 13 Jbeta primers and 60 Vbeta primers were used for the PCR. Assay: immunoSEQ multiplex PCR; the TCRdb copy retains only in-frame clones and omits some. The repertoire includes some 170,000 clones, roughly 85% of them detected once, and approximately 6% sits in the top ten. The sequenced material came from PBMCs. The gene calls are TRBV18 and TRBJ2-3, with no clear D. The sequence derives from a man aged 35-49 years in good health and CMV-seropositive. The CDR3 DNA is TGTGCCAGCTCACTTATCGGGAGCACAGATACGCAGTATTTT. Protein product: CASSLIGSTDTQYF.